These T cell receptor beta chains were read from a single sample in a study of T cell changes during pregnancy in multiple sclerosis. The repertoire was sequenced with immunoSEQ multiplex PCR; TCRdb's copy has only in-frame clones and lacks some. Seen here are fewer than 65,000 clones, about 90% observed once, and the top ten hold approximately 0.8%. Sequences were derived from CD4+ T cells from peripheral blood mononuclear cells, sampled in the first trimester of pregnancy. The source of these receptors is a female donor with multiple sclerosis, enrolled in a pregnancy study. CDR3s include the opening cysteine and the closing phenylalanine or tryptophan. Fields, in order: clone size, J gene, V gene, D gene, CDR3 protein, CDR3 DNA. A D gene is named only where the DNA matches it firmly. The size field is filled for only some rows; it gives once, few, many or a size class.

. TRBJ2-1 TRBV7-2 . CASSREWAYNEQFF TGTGCCAGCAGCCGTGAGTGGGCGTACAATGAGCAGTTCTTC
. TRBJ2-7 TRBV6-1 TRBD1 CASSAGQGAFYEQYF TGTGCCAGCAGTGCAGGACAGGGGGCTTTCTACGAGCAGTACTTC
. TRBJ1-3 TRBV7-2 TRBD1 CASSATGGTGGNTIYF TGTGCCAGCAGCGCCACCGGCGGGACAGGGGGAAACACCATATATTTT
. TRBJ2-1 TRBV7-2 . CASSLGGAGNEQFF TGTGCCAGCAGCCTTGGGGGGGCCGGGAATGAGCAGTTCTTC
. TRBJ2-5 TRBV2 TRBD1 CASSVDRYQETQYF TGTGCCAGCAGTGTGGACAGGTACCAAGAGACCCAGTACTTC
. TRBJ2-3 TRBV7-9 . CASSLKGDTQYF TGTGCCAGCAGCTTAAAGGGGGATACGCAGTATTTT
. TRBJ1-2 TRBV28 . CASRSDRLYGYTF TGTGCCAGCAGGTCGGACAGACTCTATGGCTACACCTTC
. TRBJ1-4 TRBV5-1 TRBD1 CASSLGTGREKLFF TGCGCCAGCAGCTTGGGGACAGGGCGTGAAAAACTGTTTTTT
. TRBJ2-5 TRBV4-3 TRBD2 CASSQGRGGVAQETQYF TGCGCCAGCAGCCAAGGCCGCGGGGGGGTGGCCCAAGAGACCCAGTACTTC
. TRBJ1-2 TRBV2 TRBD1 CASTYGTGANYGYTF TGTGCCAGCACCTATGGGACAGGGGCAAACTATGGCTACACCTTC
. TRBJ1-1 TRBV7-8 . CASSLITGLNTEAFF TGTGCCAGCAGCCTGATAACAGGGCTCAACACTGAAGCTTTCTTT
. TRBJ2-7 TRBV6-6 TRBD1 CASSPRDRGIYEQYF TGTGCCAGCAGTCCAAGGGACAGGGGCATCTACGAGCAGTACTTC
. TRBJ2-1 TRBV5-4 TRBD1 CASSLVGTGYNEQFF TGTGCCAGCAGCTTGGTAGGGACAGGCTACAATGAGCAGTTCTTC
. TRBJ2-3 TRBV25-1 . CASAHTGTDTQYF TGTGCCAGCGCCCATACAGGTACAGATACGCAGTATTTT
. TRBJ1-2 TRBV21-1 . CASSKKGFYGYTF TGTGCCAGCAGCAAAAAGGGGTTCTATGGCTACACCTTC
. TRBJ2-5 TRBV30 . CAWNGGRGETQYF TGTGCCTGGAATGGGGGCAGGGGAGAGACCCAGTACTTC
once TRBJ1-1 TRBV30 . CAWSNPRQVNTEAFF TGTGCTTGGAGTAACCCCCGACAAGTGAACACTGAAGCTTTCTTT
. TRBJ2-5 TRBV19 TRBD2 CASSAERGKETQYF TGTGCCAGTAGCGCAGAGCGGGGTAAGGAGACCCAGTACTTC
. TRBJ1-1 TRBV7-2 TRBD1 CASSLSPGTANTEAFF TGTGCCAGCAGCTTATCTCCCGGGACAGCGAACACTGAAGCTTTCTTT
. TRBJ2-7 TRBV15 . CATSAGTLHVYEQYF TGTGCCACCAGCGCCGGGACTCTCCATGTGTACGAGCAGTACTTC
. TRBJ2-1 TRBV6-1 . CASSEAGLSHNEQFF TGTGCCAGCAGTGAGGCAGGGTTGTCCCACAATGAGCAGTTCTTC
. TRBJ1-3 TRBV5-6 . CASSQVDVRAGNTIYF TGTGCCAGCAGCCAGGTGGATGTGAGGGCCGGAAACACCATATATTTT
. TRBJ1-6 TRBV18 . CASSPYVGQGLNSPLHF TGTGCCAGCTCACCCTACGTGGGGCAGGGGCTGAATTCACCCCTCCACTTT
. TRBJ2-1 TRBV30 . CAGTSLHNEQFF TGTGCCGGGACTTCCCTCCACAATGAGCAGTTCTTC
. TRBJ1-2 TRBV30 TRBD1 CAWAPGQNYGYTF TGTGCCTGGGCGCCGGGACAGAACTATGGCTACACCTTC
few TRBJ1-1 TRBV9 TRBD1 CASSAFDRGRAFF TGTGCCAGCAGCGCCTTCGACAGGGGTCGCGCTTTCTTT
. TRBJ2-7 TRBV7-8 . CASLTHQEGNEQYF TGTGCCAGTCTTACCCACCAAGAGGGTAACGAGCAGTACTTC
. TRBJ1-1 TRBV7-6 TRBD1 CASSLVTGVRGAAWNTEAFF TGTGCCAGCAGCTTAGTTACGGGCGTCAGGGGGGCGGCCTGGAACACTGAAGCTTTCTTT